Each of the 12 T cell receptor beta chains below was sequenced from the same sample in a study of blood T cell repertoires in COVID-19. Sequencing was performed with immunoSEQ multiplex PCR; in TCRdb, only in-frame clones are kept and a portion is missing. The sample records 52,000 or so clones, 90% being singletons. Sequencing was done on a sample of peripheral blood. These receptors all stem from a human donor in a cohort sampled during active COVID-19.

The chain employs TRBV6-1 and TRBJ2-7, with 11 bases identical to TRBD2. CDR3 size: 16 residues. Germline V lookup: CDR1 MNHNS, CDR2 SASEGT. V was clipped by 1 base and J by 0 bases; unmatched bases: 2. As DNA, the CDR3 is TGTGCCAGCAGTGAAGTAGGGACTAGCGGCTCCTACGAGCAGTACTTC. It translates to CASSEVGTSGSYEQYF.

This clone was counted a few times. The chain has TRBV2 and TRBJ2-7; 8 nucleotides line up with TRBD1. The CDR3 has 12 amino acids. CDR1 and CDR2 from the germline V gene are SNHLY and FYNNEI. V trimming: 6 bases; J trimming: 6 bases; junction bases outside the gene matches: 4. CDR3 DNA: TGTGCCAGCAGGGGACAGGCGACCGAGCAGTACTTC. Its translation: CASRGQATEQYF.

The J gene is TRBJ2-1, the V gene TRBV12-5, with D perhaps TRBD2 (5 bases). V dropped 0 bases and J dropped 12 bases, with 9 bases sitting between them. CDR1 and CDR2 (germline): LGHNT, FRNRAP. The CDR3 totals 12 residues. For the CDR3, the DNA is TGTGCTAGTGGTTTGGTAGCGGAGAGGCAGTTCTTC. Its protein is CASGLVAERQFF.

The V and J genes are TRBV3-1 (or the pseudogene TRBV3-2) and TRBJ1-1; D might be TRBD1 (6 bases). The germline CDR1 and CDR2 sequences are LGHDT and YNNKEL (reference sequence). The CDR3 sequence is 14 residues long. Trimming took 5 bases from V and 1 from J, leaving 11 bases between them. The CDR3 here is CASSLKGGNTEAFF. The DNA of the CDR3 is TGTGCCAGCAGCTTAAAAGGGGGGAACACTGAAGCTTTCTTT.

The chain carries TRBV20-1 and TRBJ1-1; no clear D gene. Germline CDR1 DFQATT, CDR2 SNEGSKA (reference sequence). Trimming removed 6 bases at V and 8 bases at J, with 13 bases between. The CDR3 is made up of 11 amino acids. Written as DNA, the CDR3 is TGCAGTGCAGTCGGGAGCGGAGAAGCTTTCTTT. Protein: CSAVGSGEAFF.

The chain joins TRBV9 to TRBJ1-2; no reliable D call. The ends were cut back, 5 bases at V and 1 base at J, with 21 bases in the middle. The CDR3 consists of 17 residues. Germline values: CDR1 SGDLS, CDR2 YYNGEE. The CDR3 DNA is TGTGCCAGCAGTACCGGGCCTAACGTCCGGGATAACTATGGCTACACCTTC. It specifies CASSTGPNVRDNYGYTF.

The V gene is TRBV25-1, the J gene TRBJ2-7, with TRBD2 matching 7 bases. The ends lost 4 bases at V and 5 bases at J; junction bases unmatched: 8. The CDR3 length is 14 residues. The germline V gene encodes CDR1 MGHDK and CDR2 SYGVNS. In nucleotides, the CDR3 is TGTGCCAGCAGTGGCACTAGCGTCGGCCACGAGCAGTACTTC. Amino acid sequence: CASSGTSVGHEQYF.

This sequence joins TRBV3-1 (or the pseudogene TRBV3-2) and TRBJ2-3; no clear D gene. V was shortened by 3 bases and J by 7 bases, with 5 bases between the two germline ends. This CDR3 has 11 residues. The germline gives CDR1 LGHDT, CDR2 YNNKEL (reference sequence). The CDR3 sequence: CASSHGYTQYF. CDR3 sequence (DNA): TGTGCCAGCAGCCACGGTTATACGCAGTATTTT.

This chain connects TRBV5-1 to TRBJ2-3, with 15 bases that match TRBD2. Looked up from germline, CDR1 is SGHRS and CDR2 is YFSETQ. The V and J ends lost 3 bases and 1 base, in that order; junction bases with no gene match: 6. This CDR3 spans 18 amino acids. CDR3 nucleotide sequence: TGCGCCAGCAGCTCGGGACTAGCGGGAGGCCCGGGCACAGATACGCAGTATTTT. Translated, it gives CASSSGLAGGPGTDTQYF.

This clone appeared a single time. This sequence joins TRBV2 and TRBJ2-7; D perhaps matches TRBD2 (6 bases). Germline V lookup: CDR1 SNHLY, CDR2 FYNNEI. The CDR3 totals 15 residues. The ends were cut back, 8 bases at V and 2 bases at J, with 19 bases in the middle. The CDR3 reads CASGSRWEAPYEQYF. CDR3 bases: TGTGCCAGCGGCTCACGGTGGGAGGCCCCCTACGAGCAGTACTTC.

CDR3 region: CASSPMVAGVSYEQYF. The CDR3 bases are TGTGCCAGCTCACCAATGGTAGCGGGAGTGTCCTACGAGCAGTACTTC. The gene calls are TRBV18 and TRBJ2-7; 9 bases are a match to TRBD2. Per germline, CDR1 KGHSH and CDR2 LQKENI. The CDR3 length is 16 residues. Unmatched junction bases numbered 6, after V lost 2 bases and J lost 1 base.

This clone appeared a few times. The V gene is TRBV5-1, the J gene TRBJ1-4; tentatively, D is TRBD1 (5 bases). V was pared by 2 bases and J by 7 bases, with 12 bases between. The CDR3 is 14 residues long. Germline-derived CDR1 and CDR2 are SGHRS and YFSETQ. The CDR3 here is CASSFSGRGEKLFF. The CDR3 DNA follows: TGCGCCAGCAGCTTCTCAGGAAGGGGTGAAAAACTGTTTTTT.